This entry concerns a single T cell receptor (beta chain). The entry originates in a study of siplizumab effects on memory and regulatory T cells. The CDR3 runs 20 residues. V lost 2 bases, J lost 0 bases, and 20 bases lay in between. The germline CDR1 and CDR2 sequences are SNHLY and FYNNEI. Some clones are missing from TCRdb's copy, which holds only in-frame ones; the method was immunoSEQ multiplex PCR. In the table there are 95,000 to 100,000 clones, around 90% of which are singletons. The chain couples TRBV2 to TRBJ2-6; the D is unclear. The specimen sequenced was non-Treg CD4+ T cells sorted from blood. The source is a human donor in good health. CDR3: CASSERYPGIYSSGANVLTF. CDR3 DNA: TGTGCCAGCAGTGAACGGTATCCAGGTATCTACAGCTCTGGGGCCAACGTCCTGACTTTC.